The 27 T cell receptor beta chains in this list originate from one sample, sequenced in a study of monozygotic twins with inflammatory bowel disease. TCRdb re-called the 5' RACE reads; every CDR3 protein appears as one record, without DNA. The sample has fewer than 350,000 distinct CDR3 sequences; the top ten hold around 2%. Sequenced sample: blood. All receptors come from a human donor with ulcerative colitis or Crohn's disease, or a healthy co-twin of an affected twin (not recorded which).

The chain recombines TRBV19 with TRBJ1-2; the D gene TCRdb calls, TRBD1, cannot be checked with no DNA. The CDR3 extends over 15 amino acids. Germline V gives CDR1 LNHDA, CDR2 SQIVND (reference sequence). CDR3 sequence: CASTPGTGGEYGYTF.

J is TRBJ2-1 and V is TRBV3-1; the TCRdb call, TRBD2, lacks DNA for checking. Germline CDR1 is LGHDT and CDR2 is YNNKEL (reference sequence). The CDR3 has 16 amino acids. CDR3 loop: CASSRLLRLAKNEQFF.

The chain uses TRBV27 and TRBJ2-1; TCRdb selects TRBD2, and the lack of DNA leaves this call unchecked. CDR1 is MNHEY and CDR2 is SMNVEV in the germline V gene (reference sequence). The CDR3 sequence is 15 residues long. The CDR3 sequence is CASSSSRLAGNEQFF.

The chain is built from TRBV2 and TRBJ2-7; the D call from TCRdb, TRBD1, cannot be confirmed without DNA. CDR1 SNHLY and CDR2 FYNNEI come from the germline V gene. The CDR3 contains 16 residues. The CDR3 sequence: CASSARDRAVPYEQYF.

The CDR3 loop is CAISELKAGEQYF. The chain is built from TRBV10-3 and TRBJ2-7. CDR1 is ENHRY, CDR2 SYGVKD, per germline. This CDR3 contains 13 residues.

CDR3 loop: CASSTTGHAGGTQYF. The rearrangement links TRBV7-7 to TRBJ2-5; TCRdb designates TRBD1, a call that cannot be tested without DNA. This CDR3 has 15 residues. The germline CDR1 and CDR2 sequences are SSHAT and FNYEAQ (reference sequence).

This rearrangement joins TRBV6-1 to TRBJ2-7; TCRdb reports TRBD2, a call that lacks DNA to check it against. The germline CDR1 and CDR2 sequences are MNHNS and SASEGT. This CDR3 is 13 amino acids long. CDR3 sequence: CASVAGGSYEQYF.

The V and J genes are TRBV19 and TRBJ1-5. This CDR3 contains 13 residues. CDR1 and CDR2 from the germline V gene are LNHDA and SQIVND (reference sequence). This chain's CDR3 is CASNVGSGQPQHF.

J is TRBJ2-7 and V is TRBV28. CDR1 is MDHEN, CDR2 SYDVKM, per germline. The CDR3 is 13 amino acids. CDR3 protein: CASSLPRNYEQYF.

V usage is TRBV9 and J usage is TRBJ2-3; lacking DNA, the TRBD2 call made by TCRdb goes unchecked. Per the germline V gene, CDR1 is SGDLS and CDR2 is YYNGEE. This CDR3 is built from 17 residues. The CDR3 spells CASSVPSGGAVTDTQYF.

The rearrangement links TRBV7-9 to TRBJ2-1; no DNA is available, so the TRBD1 call from TCRdb remains unchecked. The length of the CDR3 is 13 residues. Germline assignment: CDR1 SEHNR and CDR2 FQNEAQ (reference sequence). CDR3 sequence: CASSTRDRNEQFF. Full variable domain (remainder filled in from reference TRBV7-9 and TRBJ2-1): DTGVSQNPRHKITKRGQNVTFRCDPISEHNRLYWYRQTLGQGPEFLTYFQNEAQLEKSRLLSDRFSAERPKGSFSTLEIQRTEQGDSAMYLCASSTRDRNEQFFGPGTRLTVL.

The chain carries TRBV27 and TRBJ2-7; TCRdb reports TRBD2, a call that lacks DNA to check it against. CDR3 length: 14 residues. Germline CDR1 is MNHEY and CDR2 is SMNVEV (reference sequence). The CDR3 loop reads CASKVAGPSLEQYF.

The rearrangement uses TRBV10-3 and TRBJ2-1. Looked up from germline, CDR1 is ENHRY and CDR2 is SYGVKD. This CDR3 region has 16 residues. CDR3 protein: CAISDTRGVSYNEQFF.

The CDR3 is CSASGSADTQYF. The chain combines TRBV20-1 with TRBJ2-3. The CDR3 has 12 residues. Germline V gives CDR1 DFQATT, CDR2 SNEGSKA (reference sequence).

The chain employs TRBV5-5 and TRBJ2-7; no DNA is available, so the TRBD1 call from TCRdb remains unchecked. The CDR3 covers 16 residues. Germline V CDR1 and CDR2: SGHKS, YYEKEE (reference sequence). The CDR3 sequence: CASSLLGGGRHGEQYF.

CDR3 sequence: CSVASGFEQYF. The chain is built from TRBV29-1 and TRBJ2-7; TCRdb indicates TRBD2, and absent DNA this call remains unverified. The CDR3 is 11 amino acids. Germline values: CDR1 SQVTM, CDR2 ANQGSEA.

The chain carries TRBV20-1 and TRBJ2-1; TCRdb calls TRBD2, which cannot be checked without DNA. The CDR3 has 16 amino acids. Germline-derived CDR1 and CDR2 are DFQATT and SNEGSKA (reference sequence). CDR3 sequence reads: CSARDPTSGTYNEQFF.

This chain joins TRBV30 and TRBJ1-2; no DNA is available, so the TRBD1 call from TCRdb remains unchecked. This CDR3 is built from 14 residues. From germline, CDR1 is GTSNPN and CDR2 SVGIG (reference sequence). The CDR3 sequence is CAWRLRGAFYGYTF.

This rearrangement joins TRBV19 to TRBJ1-3; TCRdb names TRBD1, which stays unverified in the absence of DNA. Per the germline V gene, CDR1 is LNHDA and CDR2 is SQIVND (reference sequence). This CDR3 is built from 15 residues. The chain's CDR3 is CASNRDGSSGNTIYF.

This chain joins TRBV20-1 and TRBJ1-2; lacking DNA, the TRBD1 call made by TCRdb goes unchecked. This CDR3 has 17 amino acids. Germline loops: CDR1 DFQATT, CDR2 SNEGSKA (reference sequence). The CDR3 protein is CSACSSLWGAPSNGYTF.

The chain couples TRBV7-3 to TRBJ2-2; the TCRdb call, TRBD2, lacks DNA for checking. Looked up from germline, CDR1 is SGHTA and CDR2 is FQGTGA. The CDR3 runs to 15 residues. The CDR3 region is CASSLDPLGAGELFF.

V gene TRBV7-9 combines with J gene TRBJ1-2; the TRBD1 assignment by TCRdb is unverifiable without DNA. Germline V gene sequence: CDR1 SEHNR, CDR2 FQNEAQ (reference sequence). The CDR3 runs 14 residues. Here the CDR3 reads CASSPSGTGYGYTF.

The chain carries TRBV12-3 or TRBV12-4 and TRBJ1-2; TCRdb picks TRBD1, but there is no DNA to check that call. There are 12 residues in the CDR3. The CDR3 reads CASSLTGLVYTF.

V gene TRBV20-1 combines with J gene TRBJ2-3; TCRdb proposes TRBD1, but this gene call is untestable without DNA. The CDR3 is 15 residues long. Germline CDR1 DFQATT, CDR2 SNEGSKA (reference sequence). The CDR3 is CSAMVGDRGTDTQYF.

This chain connects TRBV5-6 to TRBJ1-1. The CDR3 has 13 amino acids. Germline CDR1 and CDR2: SGHDT and YYEEEE. The CDR3 is CASSWGEGTEAFF.

The gene calls are TRBV11-2 and TRBJ2-2; absent DNA, TCRdb's TRBD2 call cannot be checked. The CDR3 spans 18 residues. Germline V lookup: CDR1 SGHAT, CDR2 FQNNGV. The CDR3 loop is CASSSRTTSGTNTGELFF.

This sequence joins TRBV15 and TRBJ2-7. This CDR3 region has 14 residues. Germline CDR1 is LNHNV and CDR2 is YYDKDF (reference sequence). CDR3 sequence: CATSRETETYEQYF. The whole variable domain, remainder taken from reference TRBV15 and TRBJ2-7, is DAMVIQNPRYQVTQFGKPVTLSCSQTLNHNVMYWYQQKSSQAPKLLFHYYDKDFNNEADTPDNFQSRRPNTSFCFLDIRSPGLGDTAMYLCATSRETETYEQYFGPGTRLTVT.